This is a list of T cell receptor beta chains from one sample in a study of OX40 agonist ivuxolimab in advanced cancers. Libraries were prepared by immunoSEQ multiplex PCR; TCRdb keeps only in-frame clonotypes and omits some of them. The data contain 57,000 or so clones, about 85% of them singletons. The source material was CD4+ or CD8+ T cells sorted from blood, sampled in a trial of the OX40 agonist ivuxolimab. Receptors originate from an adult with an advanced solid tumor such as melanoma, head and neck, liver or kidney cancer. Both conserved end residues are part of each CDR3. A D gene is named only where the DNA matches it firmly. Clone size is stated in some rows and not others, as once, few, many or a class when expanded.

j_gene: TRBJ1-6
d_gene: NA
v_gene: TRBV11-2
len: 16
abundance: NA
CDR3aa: CASSLVSGNPNSPLHF
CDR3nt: TGTGCCAGCAGCTTAGTATCAGGGAACCCTAATTCACCCCTCCACTTT

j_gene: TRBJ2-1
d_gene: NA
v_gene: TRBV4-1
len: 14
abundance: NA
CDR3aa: CASTLGPGYNEQFF
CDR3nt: TGCGCCAGCACCCTAGGTCCAGGCTACAATGAGCAGTTCTTC

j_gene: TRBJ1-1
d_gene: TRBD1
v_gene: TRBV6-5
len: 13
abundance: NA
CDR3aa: CATGRGKDTEAFF
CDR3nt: TGTGCCACTGGCAGGGGGAAGGACACTGAAGCTTTCTTT

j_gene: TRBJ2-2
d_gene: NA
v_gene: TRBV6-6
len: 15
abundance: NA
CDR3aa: CASSFSVGTTGELFF
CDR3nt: TGTGCCAGCAGTTTTTCTGTCGGTACCACCGGGGAGCTGTTTTTT

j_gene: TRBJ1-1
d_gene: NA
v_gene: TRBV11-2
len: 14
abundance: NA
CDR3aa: CASSLTGIHTEAFF
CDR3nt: TGTGCCAGCAGCCTAACAGGCATCCACACTGAAGCTTTCTTT

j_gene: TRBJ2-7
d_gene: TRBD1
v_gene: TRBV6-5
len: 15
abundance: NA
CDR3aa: CASSYSKGTVYEQYF
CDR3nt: TGTGCCAGCAGTTACTCGAAGGGGACAGTCTACGAGCAGTACTTC

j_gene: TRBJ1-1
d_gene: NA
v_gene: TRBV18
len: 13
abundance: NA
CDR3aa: CASSGGVNTEAFF
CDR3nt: TGTGCCAGCTCAGGGGGCGTTAACACTGAAGCTTTCTTT

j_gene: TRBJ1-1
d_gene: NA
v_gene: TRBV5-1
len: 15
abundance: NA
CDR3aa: CASSLQGGLNAEAFF
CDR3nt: TGCGCCAGCAGCTTACAGGGAGGGTTGAACGCTGAAGCTTTCTTT

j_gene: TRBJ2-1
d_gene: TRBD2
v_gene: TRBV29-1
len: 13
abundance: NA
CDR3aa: CSVDAGVSNEQFF
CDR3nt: TGCAGCGTTGACGCGGGGGTCTCTAATGAGCAGTTCTTC

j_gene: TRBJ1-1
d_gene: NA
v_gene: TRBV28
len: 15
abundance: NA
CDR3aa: CASSLWGRQNTEAFF
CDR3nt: TGTGCCAGCAGTTTATGGGGACGGCAGAACACTGAAGCTTTCTTT

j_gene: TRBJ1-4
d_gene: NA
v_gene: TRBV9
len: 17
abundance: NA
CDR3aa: CASSVGVGRGANEKLFF
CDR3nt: TGTGCCAGCAGCGTAGGAGTCGGGCGTGGAGCTAATGAAAAACTGTTTTTT

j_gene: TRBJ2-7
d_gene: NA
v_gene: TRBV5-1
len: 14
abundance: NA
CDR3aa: CASSSTAMTYEQYF
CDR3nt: TGCGCCAGCAGCTCGACAGCGATGACCTACGAGCAGTACTTC

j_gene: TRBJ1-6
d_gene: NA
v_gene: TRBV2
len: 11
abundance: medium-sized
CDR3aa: CASSDNSPLHF
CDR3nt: TGTGCCAGCAGTGATAACTCACCCCTCCACTTT

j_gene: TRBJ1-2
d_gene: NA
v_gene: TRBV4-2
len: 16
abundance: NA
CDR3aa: CASSSFPGQGGYGYTF
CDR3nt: TGTGCCAGCAGCAGTTTTCCGGGACAAGGGGGCTATGGCTACACCTTC

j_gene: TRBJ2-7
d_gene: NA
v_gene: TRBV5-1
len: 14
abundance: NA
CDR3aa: CASSFDGLNYEQYF
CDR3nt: TGCGCCAGCAGCTTTGACGGACTAAACTACGAGCAGTACTTC